The 9 T cell receptor beta chains below were found in one sample sequenced in a study of identical twins. TCRdb itself ran the 5' RACE reads through MiXCR, one entry per CDR3 protein. The sample records 500,000 to 550,000 distinct CDR3 sequences, around 20% being singletons. The sample was also reused in another study, on T cells expressing NK-cell markers.

Specimen: CD4+ T cells sorted from blood. The receptors stem from a woman aged 18-29 years in good health.

This clonotype occurred a few times. The chain couples TRBV20-1 to TRBJ2-7; 8 bases line up with TRBD1. J lost 4 bases, V lost 3 bases, and 5 bases had no gene match. Germline V gene sequence: CDR1 DFQATT, CDR2 SNEGSKA (reference sequence). The CDR3 runs 13 residues. CDR3 amino acids: CSASAGGWYEQYF. The CDR3 DNA follows: TGCAGTGCTAGCGCAGGGGGCTGGTACGAGCAGTACTTC.

V usage is TRBV5-1 and J usage is TRBJ2-7; 13 bases agree with TRBD2. J gave up 6 bases and V 0 bases, and 6 bases lay outside the gene matches. Germline CDR1 is SGHRS and CDR2 is YFSETQ. The length of the CDR3 is 16 residues. CDR3 in amino acids: CASSLATSGGAGEQYF. CDR3 sequence (DNA): TGCGCCAGCAGCTTGGCTACTAGCGGGGGGGCCGGCGAGCAGTACTTC.

The chain employs TRBV15 and TRBJ2-1; 8 bases agree with TRBD2. From germline, CDR1 is LNHNV and CDR2 YYDKDF (reference sequence). Trimming removed 5 bases from V and 7 bases from J; junction bases left unmatched: 7. The CDR3 totals 14 residues. CDR3 sequence: CATSFSGVLNEQFF. CDR3 sequence (DNA): TGTGCCACCAGCTTTAGCGGGGTCTTAAATGAGCAGTTCTTC.

The sample holds a few counts of this clonotype. This chain links TRBV7-9 with TRBJ1-1, with 7 bases identical to TRBD1. In germline, CDR1 is SEHNR, CDR2 FQNEAQ (reference sequence). V was clipped by 5 bases and J by 6 bases; unmatched bases: 15. The CDR3 contains 16 residues. CDR3: CASSLWGTAVRAEAFF. DNA of the CDR3: TGTGCCAGCAGCCTCTGGGGGACAGCGGTAAGAGCTGAAGCTTTCTTT.

This clonotype was observed a handful of times. The gene calls are TRBV5-6 and TRBJ1-2; 10 bases map to TRBD1. Germline-derived CDR1 and CDR2 are SGHDT and YYEEEE. The CDR3 totals 15 residues. V lost 4 bases to trimming and J lost 1 base; unmatched junction nucleotides: 4. For the CDR3, the DNA is TGTGCCAGCAGCGCTCGGGACAGGGGTAACTATGGCTACACCTTC. Its protein product is CASSARDRGNYGYTF.

This clonotype was detected only a few times. The rearrangement joins TRBV6-1 to TRBJ1-5; 8 bases are a match to TRBD1. CDR1 and CDR2 (germline): MNHNS, SASEGT. The CDR3 contains 16 residues. Germline trimming cut 6 bases from V and 3 bases from J; bases unmatched to any gene: 10. The DNA of the CDR3 is TGTGCCAGCAGAGCTCGGACAGGGCTCAACAATCAGCCCCAGCATTTT. This codes for CASRARTGLNNQPQHF.

The chain carries TRBV7-6 and TRBJ2-1, with D possibly matching TRBD2 (6 bases). CDR1 and CDR2 from the germline V gene are SGHVS and FNYEAQ. This CDR3 comprises 15 residues. V was cut by 5 bases and J by 10 bases, with 21 bases left in between. The CDR3: CASSPSRERHREQFF. The CDR3, as DNA: TGTGCCAGCAGCCCGTCTCGGGAGCGACACAGGGAGCAGTTCTTC.

The CDR3 is CASSLGQLVNTEAFF. CDR3 in DNA: TGTGCCAGCAGCTTGGGACAGCTTGTGAACACTGAAGCTTTCTTT. The rearrangement links TRBV5-8 to TRBJ1-1; tentatively, D is TRBD1 (5 bases). The germline V and J ends were trimmed by 0 bases and 0 bases, with 9 bases remaining between them. The CDR3 runs 15 residues. CDR1 and CDR2 from the germline V gene are SGHTS and YDEGEE.

The chain is built from TRBV20-1 and TRBJ2-5; D not resolved. Looked up from germline, CDR1 is DFQATT and CDR2 is SNEGSKA (reference sequence). The CDR3 length is 15 residues. V shed 6 bases and J shed 6 bases, with 23 bases lying between them. The chain's CDR3 is CSAPARLTPVKTQYF. CDR3 nucleotides: TGCAGTGCCCCTGCGCGGCTAACCCCAGTCAAGACCCAGTACTTC.